A selection of T cell receptor beta chains follows, all from one sample in a study of T cell responses to AZD1222 COVID-19 vaccine. Only in-frame clones appear in the TCRdb table, and some are missing; sequencing was by immunoSEQ multiplex PCR. The sample contains about 120,000 clones, 75% to 90% of which appear only once. The specimen was peripheral blood, collected on day 0 of AZD1222 vaccination. These TCRs come from an adult in good health. Both conserved end residues are part of each CDR3. Fields, in order: V gene, J gene, CDR3 protein.

TRBV19	TRBJ1-2	CASSIVQGGGYTF
TRBV10-2	TRBJ1-1	CASRGGGTGDTEAFF
TRBV19	TRBJ1-5	CASSPQGGVRASQPQHF
TRBV7-9	TRBJ1-2	CASSLGTDFNYGYTF
TRBV7-9	TRBJ2-5	CASSLGGLIQETQYF
TRBV19	TRBJ1-5	CASSIRDRDQPQHF
TRBV5-1	TRBJ2-3	CASSLGSGGDTQYF
TRBV28	TRBJ2-1	CASIRGTSGDNEQFF
TRBV5-4	TRBJ2-3	CASSVPTPDTQYF
TRBV9	TRBJ2-1	CASSPRISGVNEQFF
TRBV12-3/TRBV12-4	TRBJ2-1	CASRPLFGRVFF
TRBV29-1	TRBJ1-1	CSVEGTVTAFF
TRBV7-2	TRBJ2-1	CASSLGAGVSYNEQFF
TRBV11-2	TRBJ1-5	CASSSEGQPQHF
TRBV5-8	TRBJ1-1	CASSLFTGTHYTEAFF
TRBV5-1	TRBJ1-1	CASSLETGGTEAFF
TRBV3-1/TRBV3-2	TRBJ1-5	CASSLRGFNQPQHF
TRBV7-6	TRBJ1-4	CASSLYGQENEKLFF
TRBV7-6	TRBJ1-2	CASSLMGIGYTF
TRBV24-1	TRBJ1-2	CATSDNYDRLNYGYTF
TRBV11-2	TRBJ1-1	CASRRGGQDTEAFF
TRBV5-1	TRBJ1-4	CASSLRWTGANEKLFF
TRBV21-1	TRBJ2-5	CASSQSRPETQYF
TRBV5-1	TRBJ2-7	CASSPEGQGFVLSHEQYF
TRBV4-1	TRBJ1-6	CASSLQGSPYNSPLHF
TRBV5-6	TRBJ2-2	CASSLVGQGATGELFF